One sample yielded the 12 T cell receptor beta chains listed below, sequenced in a study of radiotherapy plus CTLA-4 blockade in lung cancer. Sequenced by immunoSEQ multiplex PCR; TCRdb stores in-frame clones only, minus some. The sample holds tens of thousands of clones, more than 60% seen once. Sequenced material: peripheral blood, taken from a patient treated with radiotherapy plus ipilimumab. These receptor sequences come from a human donor with non-small cell lung cancer who had a partial response to radiotherapy plus ipilimumab.

The chain recombines TRBV27 with TRBJ1-5; possible D gene TRBD1, 5 bases. Germline V gene lookup returns CDR1 MNHEY and CDR2 SMNVEV (reference sequence). Trimming removed 10 bases from V and 0 bases from J, with 16 bases in between. The CDR3 is 15 amino acids. The CDR3 coding sequence is TGTGCCACCCGCGGCGGGGGAAATAGCAATCAGCCCCAGCATTTT. This encodes CATRGGGNSNQPQHF.

The chain combines TRBV5-8 with TRBJ1-1; 9 positions match TRBD1. In germline, CDR1 is SGHTS, CDR2 YDEGEE. J lost 2 bases, V lost 4 bases, and 3 bases had no gene match. This CDR3 has 14 amino acids. CDR3 bases: TGTGCCAGCAGCCAACAGGGGGCTAACACTGAAGCTTTCTTT. Encoded protein: CASSQQGANTEAFF.

This chain uses TRBV6-6 with TRBJ2-7; D may be TRBD1 (5 bases). V lost 0 bases and J lost 3, with 12 bases in between. The CDR3 consists of 15 residues. The germline V gene has CDR1 MNHNY and CDR2 SVGAGI (reference sequence). This CDR3 reads CASSYSRQPFYEQYF. The DNA for the CDR3 is TGTGCCAGCAGTTACTCGAGACAGCCGTTCTACGAGCAGTACTTC.

The genes are TRBV7-3 and TRBJ2-2; TRBD2 agrees at 7 bases. The CDR3 sequence is 16 residues long. After removal of 5 bases from V and 6 bases from J, the junction contained 12 bases not matched to a gene. Germline CDR1 SGHTA, CDR2 FQGTGA. The CDR3 loop is CASSPNRLAQAGELFF. In DNA, the CDR3 is TGTGCCAGCAGCCCGAATCGACTAGCCCAAGCCGGGGAGCTGTTTTTT.

The V gene is TRBV5-1, the J gene TRBJ2-1; 8 bases match TRBD1. V trimming: 4 bases; J trimming: 0 bases; junction bases outside the gene matches: 12. The CDR3 length is 18 residues. CDR1 and CDR2 (germline): SGHRS, YFSETQ. The CDR3 DNA follows: TGCGCCAGCAGCCCGGGACAGGTAACGAGGAGCTCCTACAATGAGCAGTTCTTC. Translated: CASSPGQVTRSSYNEQFF. The full variable domain, in which reference TRBV5-1 and TRBJ2-1 provide the parts outside the CDR3, is KAGVTQTPRYLIKTRGQQVTLSCSPISGHRSVSWYQQTPGQGLQFLFEYFSETQRNKGNFPGRFSGRQFSNSRSEMNVSTLELGDSALYLCASSPGQVTRSSYNEQFFGPGTRLTVL.

V is TRBV28 and J is TRBJ2-7; 8 positions match TRBD2. The CDR3 sequence is 14 residues long. The junction had 6 bases not matched to a gene; V was cut back by 7 bases and J by 1 base. CDR1 and CDR2 from the germline V gene are MDHEN and SYDVKM. The CDR3 DNA follows: TGTGCCAGCACCTTAGCGGGACTATCCTACGAGCAGTACTTC. This sequence encodes CASTLAGLSYEQYF. Combining the CDR3 with reference TRBV28 and TRBJ2-7 gives the whole variable domain DVKVTQSSRYLVKRTGEKVFLECVQDMDHENMFWYRQDPGLGLRLIYFSYDVKMKEKGDIPEGYSVSREKKERFSLILESASTNQTSMYLCASTLAGLSYEQYFGPGTRLTVT.

The chain couples TRBV10-3 to TRBJ1-2; a weak D match, TRBD1 (5 bases). CDR1 is ENHRY and CDR2 is SYGVKD in the germline V gene. The CDR3 length is 17 residues. Trimming left V 0 bases short and J 1 base short, with 15 bases between. Here the CDR3 reads CAISESPIRAGNYGYTF. CDR3 nucleotides: TGTGCCATCAGTGAGTCTCCCATCAGGGCAGGTAACTATGGCTACACCTTC.

The chain links TRBV2 to TRBJ2-5; D not resolved. CDR3 length: 10 amino acids. With 5 bases removed from V and 5 bases from J, the gap between germline ends came to 3 bases. The germline gives CDR1 SNHLY, CDR2 FYNNEI. CDR3 residues: CASSLETQYF. CDR3 sequence (DNA): TGTGCCAGCAGTCTGGAGACCCAGTACTTC.

V gene TRBV19 combines with J gene TRBJ1-2; D perhaps matches TRBD1 (6 bases). Deletions cut 7 bases from V and 6 bases from J, with 18 bases between. Germline-derived CDR1 and CDR2 are LNHDA and SQIVND (reference sequence). CDR3 size: 14 residues. CDR3 DNA: TGTGCCAGTACCCACCCGGGGGGCGCGGATGGCTACACCTTC. Translating it yields CASTHPGGADGYTF.

This clone appeared once. The rearrangement joins TRBV7-2 to TRBJ1-3; 9 bases match TRBD1. Looked up from germline, CDR1 is SGHTA and CDR2 is FQGNSA. The ends lost 5 bases at V and 2 bases at J; junction bases unmatched: 4. This CDR3 contains 15 residues. CDR3 nucleotides: TGTGCCAGCAGCCCCGGGACAGGGACTGGAAACACCATATATTTT. Amino acid sequence: CASSPGTGTGNTIYF.

This chain uses TRBV11-3 with TRBJ1-1; the D gene is possibly TRBD1 (6 bases). CDR1 is SGHNT, CDR2 YENEEA, per germline. Trimming shortened V by 1 base and J by 4 bases, and 10 bases separated the two germline ends. The CDR3 length is 14 residues. CDR3 DNA: TGTGCCAGCAGCTTAGGGGGACAAGTCACTGAAGCTTTCTTT. It codes for CASSLGGQVTEAFF.

The V call is TRBV19, the J call TRBJ2-6; 11 bases match TRBD2. The germline gives CDR1 LNHDA, CDR2 SQIVND (reference sequence). With V trimmed by 3 bases and J by 2 bases, 6 bases remained unmatched. CDR3 length: 18 amino acids. For the CDR3, the DNA is TGTGCCAGTAGTATCCAGACTAGCGGGGTCCCTGGGGCCAACGTCCTGACTTTC. The encoded protein is CASSIQTSGVPGANVLTF.